These 25 T cell receptor beta chains originate from one sample sequenced in a study of cytomegalovirus exposure and HLA in healthy donors. The PCR made use of 60 Vbeta and 13 Jbeta primers. This table comes from immunoSEQ multiplex PCR, and its TCRdb copy is limited to in-frame clones, with some not included. This table holds 100,000 to 120,000 clones, nearly 80% found once. Sequencing used PBMCs. The source is a woman younger than 45 in good health and CMV-seronegative.

V is TRBV5-1 and J is TRBJ2-7, with 8 bases identical to TRBD2. The germline CDR1 and CDR2 sequences are SGHRS and YFSETQ. V was pared by 0 bases and J by 1 base, with 3 bases of the junction left unmatched. The CDR3 spans 15 residues. This CDR3 reads CASSLVPGGSYEQYF. In nucleotides, the CDR3 is TGCGCCAGCAGCTTGGTCCCGGGGGGGTCCTACGAGCAGTACTTC.

The J gene is TRBJ1-6, the V gene TRBV30, with D possibly TRBD1 on 6 matching bases. The germline V gene has CDR1 GTSNPN and CDR2 SVGIG (reference sequence). V was clipped by 3 bases and J by 8 bases, with 11 bases between them. The CDR3 covers 13 residues. The CDR3 reads CAWRWDTDSPLHF. DNA for the CDR3: TGTGCCTGGAGGTGGGACACCGATTCACCCCTCCACTTT.

The chain has TRBV25-1 and TRBJ2-7; TRBD2 matches at 13 bases. The V and J ends lost 2 bases and 1 base, in that order; junction bases with no gene match: 2. From germline, CDR1 is MGHDK and CDR2 SYGVNS. The CDR3 runs to 16 residues. The CDR3 coding sequence is TGTGCCAGCAGTGAAGGGACTAGCGGGGTATCCTACGAGCAGTACTTC. It encodes CASSEGTSGVSYEQYF.

The chain combines TRBV18 with TRBJ1-2, with 8 nucleotides matching TRBD1. Trimming cost V 4 bases and J 8 bases; bases outside gene matches: 6. Germline-derived CDR1 and CDR2 are KGHSH and LQKENI. This CDR3 is built from 13 residues. In DNA, the CDR3 is TGTGCCAGCTCACTAACAGGGGGACCCGGCTACACCTTC. Its protein is CASSLTGGPGYTF.

The chain recombines TRBV5-1 with TRBJ2-3, with 11 nucleotides matching TRBD2. The CDR3 spans 16 residues. Trimming took 0 bases from V and 2 from J; bases not matched to a gene: 2. Germline-derived CDR1 and CDR2 are SGHRS and YFSETQ. This CDR3 is CASSLATSGNTDTQYF. CDR3 in DNA: TGCGCCAGCAGCTTGGCGACTAGCGGGAACACAGATACGCAGTATTTT. Full variable domain (outside the CDR3, taken from reference TRBV5-1 and TRBJ2-3): KAGVTQTPRYLIKTRGQQVTLSCSPISGHRSVSWYQQTPGQGLQFLFEYFSETQRNKGNFPGRFSGRQFSNSRSEMNVSTLELGDSALYLCASSLATSGNTDTQYFGPGTRLTVL.

CDR3 amino acids: CASSEAVAGGQETQYF. As DNA, the CDR3 is TGCGCCAGCAGCGAAGCGGTAGCGGGGGGTCAAGAGACCCAGTACTTC. V usage is TRBV5-1 and J usage is TRBJ2-5, with 10 positions matching TRBD2. CDR1 and CDR2 from the germline V gene are SGHRS and YFSETQ. CDR3 length equals 16 residues. V lost 4 bases to trimming and J lost 2 bases; unmatched junction nucleotides: 8.

The chain is built from TRBV2 and TRBJ1-5; D not certain. Germline CDR1 and CDR2: SNHLY and FYNNEI. The V gene lost 7 bases and the J gene lost 0 bases, with 13 bases spanning the gap. This CDR3 contains 15 residues. The CDR3 DNA reads TGTGCCAGCATCGAAAAACAGTCTAGCAATCAGCCCCAGCATTTT. It yields the protein CASIEKQSSNQPQHF.

V and J are TRBV30 and TRBJ1-4; TRBD1 matches 7 bases. J lost 6 bases, V lost 2 bases, and 6 bases had no gene match. Germline values: CDR1 GTSNPN, CDR2 SVGIG (reference sequence). The CDR3 totals 14 residues. DNA for the CDR3: TGTGCCTGGAGTAGGAACAGGGGAGATGAAAAACTGTTTTTT. Translation gives CAWSRNRGDEKLFF.

The chain combines TRBV7-8 with TRBJ1-2, with 7 bases lining up with TRBD1. The junction had 7 bases not matched to a gene; V was cut back by 2 bases and J by 4 bases. Germline V CDR1 and CDR2: SGHVS, FQNEAQ. The CDR3 is made up of 15 amino acids. CDR3 in amino acids: CASSLRDSYGYGYTF. The CDR3 nucleotides read TGTGCCAGCAGCTTACGGGACAGCTATGGCTATGGCTACACCTTC. Supplemented by reference TRBV7-8 and TRBJ1-2, the full variable domain reads GAGVSQSPRYKVAKRGQDVALRCDPISGHVSLFWYQQALGQGPEFLTYFQNEAQLDKSGLPSDRFFAERPEGSVSTLKIQRTQQEDSAVYLCASSLRDSYGYGYTFGSGTRLTVV.

The V and J genes are TRBV7-2 and TRBJ2-2; 9 bases line up with TRBD2. Per germline, CDR1 SGHTA and CDR2 FQGNSA. The CDR3 totals 15 residues. With V trimmed by 4 bases and J by 5 bases, 5 bases remained unmatched. The CDR3 DNA reads TGTGCCAGCAGCTACCTGGGACTAGCAACCGGGGAGCTGTTTTTT. This gives the protein CASSYLGLATGELFF.

The rearrangement uses TRBV9 and TRBJ2-1; maybe TRBD1 (6 bases). The CDR3 consists of 12 residues. In germline, CDR1 is SGDLS, CDR2 YYNGEE. The V end was cut by 3 bases, the J end by 10 bases, with 11 bases between. The DNA for the CDR3 is TGTGCCAGCAGCGGACTCGGGACAGAGCAGTTCTTC. Translating gives CASSGLGTEQFF.

This clone was counted many times. The chain recombines TRBV6-1 with TRBJ2-7; 9 bases map to TRBD1. V was clipped by 1 base and J by 1 base; unmatched bases: 5. This CDR3 has 16 amino acids. The germline gives CDR1 MNHNS, CDR2 SASEGT. The CDR3 is CASSEDLGTGSYEQYF. CDR3 DNA: TGTGCCAGCAGTGAAGACTTAGGGACAGGGTCCTACGAGCAGTACTTC.

The chain carries TRBV6-5 and TRBJ1-4; D not certain. The germline V gene encodes CDR1 MNHEY and CDR2 SVGAGI. This CDR3 is built from 15 residues. V was pared by 6 bases and J by 0 bases, with 11 bases between. Here the CDR3 DNA reads TGTGCCAGCAGCCCCTTCTTTACAACTAATGAAAAACTGTTTTTT. This gives the protein CASSPFFTTNEKLFF.

The chain has TRBV4-2 and TRBJ1-1; TRBD1 is a possible D gene (5 bases). The CDR3 extends over 14 amino acids. Germline V gene lookup returns CDR1 LGHNA and CDR2 YNFKEQ. V was shortened by 0 bases and J by 8 bases, with 13 bases between the two germline ends. The CDR3 nucleotides read TGTGCCAGCAGCCAAGATCAGGGATTATTAGAAGCTTTCTTT. Translated: CASSQDQGLLEAFF.

This clone appeared a single time. This chain links TRBV6-5 with TRBJ2-5; a weak D match, TRBD2 (5 bases). The V end lost 4 bases, the J end lost 5 bases, and 11 bases lay between the germline ends. This CDR3 is 13 amino acids long. CDR1 and CDR2 from the germline V gene are MNHEY and SVGAGI. The CDR3 nucleotides are TGTGCCAGCAGTTTTTTCCCGGGGGAGACCCAGTACTTC. Protein product: CASSFFPGETQYF.

The rearrangement links TRBV4-3 to TRBJ1-1; D unclear. This CDR3 is built from 16 residues. Germline CDR1 and CDR2: LGHNA and YSLEER. Trimming stripped 0 bases from V and 0 bases from J, with 11 bases between. The CDR3 DNA follows: TGCGCCAGCAGCCAAGATAAAGCAGCGATGAACACTGAAGCTTTCTTT. It yields the protein CASSQDKAAMNTEAFF.

The CDR3: CAIHRVSNYGDGYTF. As DNA, the CDR3 is TGTGCCATCCACAGGGTTTCAAATTATGGAGATGGCTACACCTTC. The chain combines TRBV6-1 with TRBJ1-2, with D perhaps TRBD1 (6 bases). V lost 10 bases to trimming and J lost 6 bases, with 24 bases between them. CDR1 is MNHNS and CDR2 is SASEGT in the germline V gene. The CDR3 totals 15 residues.

The chain uses TRBV19 and TRBJ2-1; TRBD2 matches 14 bases. Germline V gene sequence: CDR1 LNHDA, CDR2 SQIVND (reference sequence). V shed 6 bases, J shed 7 bases, and the junction held 8 bases outside the gene matches. This CDR3 is 16 amino acids long. The CDR3 coding sequence is TGTGCCAGTAGCCTCTCGACTAGCGGGAGGGCAAATGAGCAGTTCTTC. This translates into CASSLSTSGRANEQFF.

This chain joins TRBV6-1 and TRBJ2-7, with 7 bases matching TRBD2. Looked up from germline, CDR1 is MNHNS and CDR2 is SASEGT. CDR3 length: 15 residues. The V segment lost 7 bases and the J segment 4 bases; nucleotides outside the gene matches: 13. In DNA, the CDR3 is TGTGCCAGCAAGCAGCGAAAAGCGGGGACGTACGAGCAGTACTTC. Its translation: CASKQRKAGTYEQYF.

This clone came up a few times. The genes are TRBV6-6 and TRBJ1-2, with D perhaps TRBD1 (5 bases). The CDR3 extends over 14 amino acids. From germline, CDR1 is MNHNY and CDR2 SVGAGI (reference sequence). V lost 2 bases to trimming and J lost 8 bases, with 15 bases between them. Here the CDR3 reads CASSYLRGEEGYTF. The CDR3 nucleotides are TGTGCCAGCAGTTACCTACGGGGGGAGGAAGGCTACACCTTC.

A word on this clone: The CDR3 does not close with the conserved phenylalanine or tryptophan, likely indicating a read error. V is TRBV7-7 and J is TRBJ2-3, with D possibly being TRBD2 (7 bases). Trimming removed 0 bases from V and 4 bases from J, with 11 bases in between. The CDR3 sequence is 15 residues long. The germline V gene has CDR1 SSHAT and CDR2 FNYEAQ (reference sequence). CDR3 nucleotides: TGTGCCAGCAGCTTAGCGGGGGGGCCCGCAGATACGCAGTATTCT. This sequence encodes CASSLAGGPADTQYS.

The table lists this clone with a few counts. V usage is TRBV6-1 and J usage is TRBJ1-3, with 9 nucleotides matching TRBD1. V shed 0 bases, J shed 2 bases, and the junction held 5 bases outside the gene matches. CDR3 length: 17 residues. The V gene's germline CDR1 is MNHNS and CDR2 SASEGT. The CDR3 region has the DNA TGTGCCAGCAGTGAAGCCTGGACAGGGGTCCCTGGAAACACCATATATTTT. Translating gives CASSEAWTGVPGNTIYF.

The chain is built from TRBV6-6 and TRBJ2-5; 7 nucleotides match TRBD2. The germline V gene encodes CDR1 MNHNY and CDR2 SVGAGI (reference sequence). V dropped 0 bases and J dropped 4; count of bases not matched to a gene: 8. This CDR3 is built from 16 residues. DNA of the CDR3: TGTGCCAGCAGTTACTCCGGATCTAGCGGCGGAGAGACCCAGTACTTC. Protein product: CASSYSGSSGGETQYF.

This clone was counted once. The chain links TRBV2 to TRBJ2-7; D is undetermined. Germline V lookup: CDR1 SNHLY, CDR2 FYNNEI. V was pared by 2 bases and J by 6 bases, with 8 bases between. This CDR3 region has 12 residues. DNA for the CDR3: TGTGCCAGCAGTGAACACCGAGGCGAGCAGTACTTC. Its translation: CASSEHRGEQYF.

The chain employs TRBV6-1 and TRBJ2-5; 9 bases align to TRBD1. CDR1 is MNHNS, CDR2 SASEGT, per germline. This CDR3 contains 15 residues. J lost 4 bases, V lost 5 bases, and 8 bases had no gene match. The CDR3 nucleotides read TGTGCCAGCAGTAAACAGGGGGCGGGATCAGAGACCCAGTACTTC. Its translation: CASSKQGAGSETQYF.